The present T cell receptor (beta chain) was sequenced within a study of blood T cells in healthy people across ages. Drawing of peripheral blood yielded about 10 milliliters from each donor. A second PCR, run for roughly 7 to 11 cycles, used a sample-barcoded 5' primer plus a J-beta primer mix. Through a template-switch adaptor with 12 random nucleotides, each cDNA molecule received a tag. TCRdb re-analysed the 5' RACE reads in MiXCR, keeping a single row per CDR3 protein. Of some 1.4 million distinct CDR3 sequences in the sample, about 40% are singletons; the top ten hold roughly 8.2%. Between the trimmed V and J ends, which lost 6 bases and 0 bases, there was a span of 9 bases. The germline V gene has CDR1 DFQATT and CDR2 SNEGSKA (reference sequence). CDR3 length: 13 amino acids.

The rearrangement links TRBV20-1 to TRBJ2-1; no definite D call. Sequencing was done on a sample of blood. The sequence came from a woman aged 18-29 years in good health. The CDR3, as DNA: TGCAGTGCCGACCCGAGCTCCTACAATGAGCAGTTCTTC. Translating it yields CSADPSSYNEQFF.